Each of the 27 T cell receptor beta chains below was sequenced from the same sample in a study of radiotherapy plus CTLA-4 blockade in lung cancer. Sequenced by immunoSEQ multiplex PCR; TCRdb stores in-frame clones only, minus some. This table holds under 95,000 clones, roughly 79% found once. The material sequenced was peripheral blood, taken from a patient treated with radiotherapy plus ipilimumab. The receptors shown here come from a human donor with non-small cell lung cancer whose response to radiotherapy plus ipilimumab could not be evaluated. Some clones in this sample may be carry-over from other donors' samples.

This chain uses TRBV18 with TRBJ1-5, with TRBD1 identical over 9 bases. Germline CDR1 reads KGHSH; CDR2 reads LQKENI. This CDR3 is built from 19 residues. The trim removed 0 bases at V and 4 bases at J, leaving 13 bases unmatched. CDR3 residues: CASSPPFLVGQGLNQPQHF. In nucleotides, the CDR3 is TGTGCCAGCTCACCACCTTTCCTCGTGGGACAGGGCCTAAATCAGCCCCAGCATTTT.

The V call is TRBV28, the J call TRBJ1-5, with D perhaps matching TRBD1 (5 bases). Trimming took 3 bases from V and 5 from J, leaving 8 bases between them. The CDR3 extends over 13 amino acids. The V gene's germline CDR1 is MDHEN and CDR2 SYDVKM. The CDR3 coding sequence is TGTGCCAGCAGTTTCGGGGGTTATCAGCCCCAGCATTTT. It encodes CASSFGGYQPQHF.

CDR3 sequence (DNA): TGTGCCAGCAGCTTCCGCCAGGGTCAAACTGAAGCTTTCTTT. It translates to CASSFRQGQTEAFF. The chain carries TRBV5-4 and TRBJ1-1; the D gene is possibly TRBD1 (5 bases). The CDR3 sequence is 14 residues long. Germline V gives CDR1 SGHNT, CDR2 YYREEE (reference sequence). V gave up 2 bases and J gave up 5 bases, with 13 bases separating them.

The V and J genes are TRBV4-2 and TRBJ2-7, with 7 bases fitting TRBD1. The V segment lost 0 bases and the J segment 2 bases; nucleotides outside the gene matches: 4. CDR1 is LGHNA, CDR2 YNFKEQ, per germline. This CDR3 has 15 amino acids. The chain's CDR3 is CASSQDRQGTYEQYF. The CDR3, as DNA: TGTGCCAGCAGCCAAGATAGACAGGGAACCTACGAGCAGTACTTC.

In this sample, this clone turned up a few times. The chain is built from TRBV30 and TRBJ2-1; D call uncertain. V lost 3 bases and J 0 bases, leaving 6 bases between the germline ends. The length of the CDR3 is 13 residues. Germline V gene data show CDR1 as GTSNPN and CDR2 as SVGIG (reference sequence). The CDR3 coding sequence is TGTGCCTGGAGGACAAACTCCTACAATGAGCAGTTCTTC. Translated, it gives CAWRTNSYNEQFF.

V and J are TRBV4-1 and TRBJ2-7, with 9 bases that match TRBD1. Per germline, CDR1 MGHRA and CDR2 YSYEKL. Trimming removed 5 bases from V and 3 bases from J; junction bases left unmatched: 5. The CDR3 loop spans 14 amino acids. CDR3 DNA sequence: TGCGCCAGCAGCTTTCGGACAGGGGACTACGAGCAGTACTTC. As protein: CASSFRTGDYEQYF.

The chain couples TRBV6-5 to TRBJ2-7; no definite D call. The ends were cut back, 0 bases at V and 4 bases at J, with 10 bases in the middle. This CDR3 has 14 residues. The V gene's germline CDR1 is MNHEY and CDR2 SVGAGI. The CDR3 DNA sequence: TGTGCCAGCAGTTACTCGAGCCTCGGGTACGAGCAGTACTTC. It translates to CASSYSSLGYEQYF.

The gene calls are TRBV2 and TRBJ2-3; possibly TRBD2 for D (6 bases). The V gene lost 5 bases and the J gene lost 0 bases, with 15 bases spanning the gap. Germline loops: CDR1 SNHLY, CDR2 FYNNEI. The CDR3 is made up of 16 amino acids. The CDR3 is CASSLSGTSSTDTQYF. The CDR3 DNA reads as TGTGCCAGCAGTCTATCCGGGACTTCTAGCACAGATACGCAGTATTTT.

This clone was seen ten or more times. The chain joins TRBV2 to TRBJ1-2; D may be TRBD1 (6 bases). The V gene's germline CDR1 is SNHLY and CDR2 FYNNEI. V lost 4 bases and J lost 8, with 14 bases in between. This CDR3 region has 13 residues. The CDR3: CASSVTGRDGYTF. CDR3 bases: TGTGCCAGCAGTGTAACAGGGCGCGACGGCTACACCTTC.

This sequence joins TRBV18 and TRBJ1-2; 9 bases fit TRBD1. Trimming removed 0 bases from V and 5 bases from J; junction bases left unmatched: 10. Germline V gene lookup returns CDR1 KGHSH and CDR2 LQKENI. The CDR3 contains 17 residues. The DNA of the CDR3 is TGTGCCAGCTCACCACCATCTGGGGCAGGGACAGGGTATGGCTACACCTTC. Translated: CASSPPSGAGTGYGYTF.

This clone appeared once. This sequence joins TRBV7-9 and TRBJ1-6; D gene uncertain. V lost 3 bases and J 8 bases, leaving 5 bases between the germline ends. This CDR3 is 12 amino acids long. Germline V gene data show CDR1 as SEHNR and CDR2 as FQNEAQ (reference sequence). As DNA, the CDR3 is TGTGCCAGCAGCTTGGGCGATTCACCCCTCCACTTT. Its protein product is CASSLGDSPLHF.

This clone is labeled as medium-sized (0.01 to 0.1%). The rearrangement joins TRBV2 to TRBJ2-1, with a weak D call TRBD2 (5 bases). The CDR3 has 15 residues. CDR1 is SNHLY and CDR2 is FYNNEI in the germline V gene. The V end lost 9 bases, the J end lost 0 bases, and 15 bases lay between the germline ends. The CDR3 DNA is TGTGCCAGTTATTACGCGGGCCTCTCCTACAATGAGCAGTTCTTC. This codes for CASYYAGLSYNEQFF.

This chain connects TRBV5-1 to TRBJ1-1; a weak D match, TRBD1 (5 bases). The V gene's germline CDR1 is SGHRS and CDR2 YFSETQ. The V end lost 0 bases, the J end lost 4 bases, and 13 bases lay between the germline ends. This CDR3 has 15 residues. The CDR3 is CASSLAGWGGTEAFF. The CDR3, as DNA: TGCGCCAGCAGCTTGGCCGGCTGGGGGGGCACTGAAGCTTTCTTT.

The chain carries TRBV5-3 and TRBJ1-3; 10 bases fit TRBD1. TRBV5-3 is noted as an ORF with a role that remains uncertain. The CDR3 totals 19 residues. Trimming removed 0 bases from V and 2 bases from J; junction bases left unmatched: 11. Here the CDR3 DNA reads TGTGCCAGAAGCTTGGAACGGGACAGGGGTTCGTACCCTGGAAACACCATATATTTT. Its translation is CARSLERDRGSYPGNTIYF.

V gene TRBV28 combines with J gene TRBJ1-5; D gene ambiguous. The CDR3 is made up of 15 amino acids. Germline CDR1 is MDHEN and CDR2 is SYDVKM. Trimming pared 7 bases from V and 2 bases from J, leaving 15 bases between. The CDR3 nucleotides read TGTGCCAGCACTGACATGGGAGGAGGCAATCAGCCCCAGCATTTT. This encodes CASTDMGGGNQPQHF. The entire variable domain, with the rest obtained from reference TRBV28 and TRBJ1-5, is as follows: DVKVTQSSRYLVKRTGEKVFLECVQDMDHENMFWYRQDPGLGLRLIYFSYDVKMKEKGDIPEGYSVSREKKERFSLILESASTNQTSMYLCASTDMGGGNQPQHFGDGTRLSIL.

V gene TRBV29-1 combines with J gene TRBJ1-2; 8 bases are a match to TRBD1. The trim removed 6 bases at V and 2 bases at J, leaving 8 bases unmatched. The CDR3 consists of 14 residues. Looked up from germline, CDR1 is SQVTM and CDR2 is ANQGSEA. The CDR3 protein is CSVGAGGRNYGYTF. The CDR3 region has the DNA TGCAGCGTGGGGGCAGGGGGCAGGAACTATGGCTACACCTTC.

This sequence joins TRBV27 and TRBJ2-5, with TRBD2 matching over 13 bases. The CDR3 is 15 amino acids. V trimming: 3 bases; J trimming: 4 bases; junction bases outside the gene matches: 2. The germline V gene encodes CDR1 MNHEY and CDR2 SMNVEV (reference sequence). In nucleotides, the CDR3 is TGTGCCAGCAGTTTTCGGACTAGCGGGGGAGAGACCCAGTACTTC. It specifies CASSFRTSGGETQYF.

The chain combines TRBV7-9 with TRBJ2-5, with 8 bases lining up with TRBD1. The CDR3 is 13 amino acids. The trim removed 6 bases at V and 5 bases at J, leaving 5 bases unmatched. The germline CDR1 and CDR2 sequences are SEHNR and FQNEAQ (reference sequence). CDR3 loop: CASSLDREETQYF. CDR3 bases: TGTGCCAGCAGTTTGGACAGGGAGGAGACCCAGTACTTC.

The chain combines TRBV2 with TRBJ2-5, with 8 bases aligning to TRBD2. Losses at the gene ends were 3 bases for V and 5 bases for J; bases not matched to a gene: 5. Germline-derived CDR1 and CDR2 are SNHLY and FYNNEI. The CDR3 length is 14 residues. The CDR3 nucleotides are TGTGCCAGCAGTGACCGGCGGGGGGTGGAGACCCAGTACTTC. It translates to CASSDRRGVETQYF.

In this sample, this clone turned up a few times. The chain combines TRBV27 with TRBJ2-5; weak D call: TRBD1 (6 bases). In germline, CDR1 is MNHEY, CDR2 SMNVEV (reference sequence). This CDR3 contains 12 residues. V shed 10 bases and J shed 2 bases, with 11 bases lying between them. CDR3 coding DNA: TGTGCCACTTCACAGGGTCAAGAGACCCAGTACTTC. Amino acids: CATSQGQETQYF.

The chain joins TRBV5-1 to TRBJ1-4, with a possible D match to TRBD1 (6 bases). This CDR3 has 12 residues. V lost 5 bases and J lost 7, with 9 bases in between. Germline V gene sequence: CDR1 SGHRS, CDR2 YFSETQ. Written as DNA, the CDR3 is TGCGCCAGCAGGAGGGGGAGTGAAAAACTGTTTTTT. Protein: CASRRGSEKLFF.

The chain combines TRBV5-1 with TRBJ2-1; a weak D match, TRBD1 (6 bases). V dropped 4 bases and J dropped 0 bases, with 14 bases sitting between them. The germline V gene encodes CDR1 SGHRS and CDR2 YFSETQ. The CDR3 is 16 residues long. CDR3 residues: CASSLGATSSYNEQFF. The CDR3 DNA is TGCGCCAGCAGCCTGGGGGCCACGAGCTCCTACAATGAGCAGTTCTTC.

The count of this clone is one. The chain uses TRBV6-5 and TRBJ1-6; D remains unclear. Trimming pared 6 bases from V and 7 bases from J, leaving 10 bases between. Germline CDR1 MNHEY, CDR2 SVGAGI. This CDR3 region has 13 residues. This CDR3 reads CASRREPNSPLHF. The CDR3 nucleotides are TGTGCCAGCAGGAGGGAACCCAATTCACCCCTCCACTTT.

The V and J genes are TRBV7-3 and TRBJ1-6, with D hard to call. The CDR3 is 15 amino acids. Germline V gives CDR1 SGHTA, CDR2 FQGTGA. Trimming removed 3 bases at V and 0 bases at J, with 6 bases between. The CDR3 DNA sequence: TGTGCCAGCAGCTTGGAGAGCTCCTATAATTCACCCCTCCACTTT. As protein: CASSLESSYNSPLHF.

This chain connects TRBV2 to TRBJ2-3; TRBD2 aligns across 9 bases. The CDR3 sequence is 14 residues long. CDR1 is SNHLY, CDR2 FYNNEI, per germline. Losses at the gene ends were 7 bases for V and 4 bases for J; bases not matched to a gene: 6. DNA for the CDR3: TGTGCCAGCACTAGTAGCGGGGGCCCAGATACGCAGTATTTT. Translation gives CASTSSGGPDTQYF.

This CDR3 is CASSPRLAAETQYF. For the CDR3, the DNA is TGTGCCAGCAGCCCACGACTAGCGGCAGAGACCCAGTACTTC. The V and J genes are TRBV7-9 and TRBJ2-5; 9 bases align to TRBD2. Germline V CDR1 and CDR2: SEHNR, FQNEAQ (reference sequence). J lost 4 bases, V lost 5 bases, and 5 bases had no gene match. The CDR3 is 14 amino acids.

This clone was detected only a few times. V is TRBV2 and J is TRBJ1-4; a possible D gene is TRBD1 (5 bases). The V end was cut by 1 base, the J end by 8 bases, with 5 bases between. This CDR3 comprises 12 residues. Germline V lookup: CDR1 SNHLY, CDR2 FYNNEI. CDR3 sequence (DNA): TGTGCCAGCAGTGAAGAGGGGGAAAAACTGTTTTTT. It is translated as CASSEEGEKLFF.